The 29 T cell receptor beta chains in this list originate from one sample, sequenced in a study of patients and donors after allogeneic stem cell transplantation. Each CDR3 protein gets one entry after TCRdb re-called the RT-PCR reads with MiXCR. Seen here are some 200,000 distinct CDR3 sequences, less than 45% observed once, and the top ten hold approximately 32%. The source material was blood, either unsorted or a sorted T cell fraction (not recorded which). The receptors were sampled from a human donor who was either an allogeneic HSCT recipient or a stem cell or donor lymphocyte infusion donor (not recorded which). It is not recorded whose cells these are; they may come from a transplant donor.

The chain joins TRBV12-3 or TRBV12-4 to TRBJ1-1; D gene uncertain. The CDR3 extends over 11 amino acids. V was clipped by 7 bases and J by 2 bases, with 5 bases between them. The DNA of the CDR3 is TGTGCCAGCACTTATAACACTGAAGCTTTCTTT. Amino acid sequence: CASTYNTEAFF.

The CDR3 loop is CASGAGLADNEQFF. The CDR3 region has the DNA TGTGCCAGCGGAGCGGGACTAGCGGACAATGAGCAGTTCTTC. This rearrangement joins TRBV12-3 or TRBV12-4 to TRBJ2-1, with 11 bases that match TRBD2. Trimming at V came to 8 bases and at J to 5 bases, leaving 5 bases not matched to a gene. This CDR3 has 14 amino acids.

This clonotype was seen only a few times. V usage is TRBV12-3 or TRBV12-4 and J usage is TRBJ1-5, with TRBD1 matching over 7 bases. The CDR3 runs 18 residues. V lost 3 bases and J lost 0; bases outside the gene matches: 11. The CDR3 reads CASSFSPGTANSNQPQHF. The DNA of the CDR3 is TGTGCCAGCAGTTTCTCACCCGGGACAGCTAATAGCAATCAGCCCCAGCATTTT.

This clonotype turned up a few times. The V and J genes are TRBV13 and TRBJ2-3, with TRBD1 as a possible D gene (7 bases). V shed 4 bases and J shed 2 bases, with 16 bases lying between them. Germline-derived CDR1 and CDR2 are PRHDT and FYEKMQ (reference sequence). The CDR3 covers 16 residues. The CDR3 bases are TGTGCCAGCAGCTCCCTGACAGGGCGGGACACAGATACGCAGTATTTT. Translated: CASSSLTGRDTDTQYF.

The chain couples TRBV29-1 to TRBJ1-2; 7 bases align to TRBD1. The CDR3 is 14 residues long. CDR1 is SQVTM and CDR2 is ANQGSEA in the germline V gene. The V and J ends lost 3 bases and 5 bases, in that order; junction bases with no gene match: 9. CDR3 sequence reads: CSVELLEGAYGYTF. The CDR3 DNA is TGCAGCGTTGAGTTATTAGAGGGGGCATATGGCTACACCTTC.

Turning to this clonotype: The junction departs from germline at one end; a sequencing error may be responsible. The V call is TRBV7-2, the J call TRBJ1-1; D possibly corresponds to TRBD1 (5 bases). Germline V CDR1 and CDR2: SGHTA, FQGNSA. The CDR3 has 11 amino acids. For the CDR3, the DNA is TGTGCCAGCAGCCAGGACACCGAAGCTTTCTTT. Residues: CASSQDTEAFF. The whole variable domain, filled in from reference TRBV7-2 and TRBJ1-1, reads GAGVSQSPSNKVTEKGKDVELRCDPISGHTALYWYRQSLGQGLEFLIYFQGNSAPDKSGLPSDRFSAERTGGSVSTLTIQRTQQEDSAVYLCASSQDTEAFFGQGTRLTVV.

The genes are TRBV21-1 and TRBJ2-1. TRBV21-1 is a documented pseudogene. This CDR3 region has 10 residues. The CDR3 DNA follows: TGTGCCAGCTCGCAGGATGAGCAGTTCTTC. It specifies CASSQDEQFF.

The table lists this clonotype with a few counts. The rearrangement links TRBV28 to TRBJ1-1; a possible D gene is TRBD1 (5 bases). V gave up 7 bases and J gave up 4 bases, with 10 bases separating them. The CDR3 has 12 residues. Germline V gene lookup returns CDR1 MDHEN and CDR2 SYDVKM. CDR3 nucleotide sequence: TGTGCCAGCAACCCGGGGGGCACTGAAGCTTTCTTT. Encoded protein: CASNPGGTEAFF.

This clonotype was observed a few times. Written as DNA, the CDR3 is TGTGCCAGCAGCCTCGGACAGGGGGCAGTGTGGGAGCAGTTCTTC. It specifies CASSLGQGAVWEQFF. J is TRBJ2-1 and V is TRBV6-5, with TRBD1 identical over 11 bases. The CDR3 is made up of 15 amino acids. V gave up 6 bases and J gave up 10 bases; unmatched junction bases: 11. The germline V gene encodes CDR1 MNHEY and CDR2 SVGAGI.

The chain combines TRBV5-1 with TRBJ2-7, with D tentatively TRBD1 (5 bases). Germline-derived CDR1 and CDR2 are SGHRS and YFSETQ. The length of the CDR3 is 13 residues. The V end lost 3 bases, the J end lost 2 bases, and 9 bases lay between the germline ends. The CDR3 reads CASSSTAAYEQYF. In DNA form, the CDR3 reads TGCGCCAGCAGCTCGACAGCAGCCTACGAGCAGTACTTC.

In this sample, this clonotype turned up many times. The chain has TRBV12-3 or TRBV12-4 and TRBJ1-1; 10 nucleotides line up with TRBD1. This CDR3 has 13 amino acids. Unmatched junction bases numbered 2, after V lost 5 bases and J lost 5 bases. The CDR3 spells CASSRQGATEAFF. In nucleotides, the CDR3 is TGTGCCAGCAGTCGACAGGGGGCTACTGAAGCTTTCTTT.

This chain links TRBV7-9 with TRBJ2-3, with 8 nucleotides matching TRBD2. Trimming at V came to 6 bases and at J to 2 bases, leaving 7 bases not matched to a gene. This CDR3 has 15 amino acids. CDR1 SEHNR and CDR2 FQNEAQ come from the germline V gene (reference sequence). CDR3 DNA: TGTGCCAGCAGACCACTTAGCGGGACCACAGATACGCAGTATTTT. Protein sequence: CASRPLSGTTDTQYF.

The V call is TRBV12-3 or TRBV12-4, the J call TRBJ1-5, with D uncertain. This CDR3 is 15 amino acids long. Between the trimmed V and J ends, which lost 7 bases and 0 bases, there was a span of 13 bases. The CDR3 loop is CASKREIDSNQPQHF. CDR3 in DNA: TGTGCCAGCAAGAGGGAGATCGATAGCAATCAGCCCCAGCATTTT.

This chain joins TRBV4-2 and TRBJ2-3; D remains ambiguous. From germline, CDR1 is LGHNA and CDR2 YNFKEQ. The CDR3 consists of 15 residues. Trimming took off 0 bases at V and 6 bases at J, with 13 bases between the two ends. The CDR3 reads CASSQELYGWDTQYF. CDR3 coding DNA: TGTGCCAGCAGCCAAGAGCTCTATGGGTGGGATACGCAGTATTTT.

V is TRBV19 and J is TRBJ2-7; a possible D gene is TRBD2 (5 bases). Germline CDR1 and CDR2: LNHDA and SQIVND (reference sequence). Deletions cut 3 bases from V and 0 bases from J, with 12 bases between. The CDR3 length is 15 residues. CDR3 sequence reads: CASSIGIERSYEQYF. The CDR3 DNA follows: TGTGCCAGTAGTATCGGGATCGAGCGCTCCTACGAGCAGTACTTC. The full variable domain, completed using reference TRBV19 and TRBJ2-7, is DGGITQSPKYLFRKEGQNVTLSCEQNLNHDAMYWYRQDPGQGLRLIYYSQIVNDFQKGDIAEGYSVSREKKESFPLTVTSAQKNPTAFYLCASSIGIERSYEQYFGPGTRLTVT.

This clonotype turned up a few times. The rearrangement links TRBV19 to TRBJ2-7; the D gene could be TRBD1 or TRBD2 (5 bases each). The V gene's germline CDR1 is LNHDA and CDR2 SQIVND (reference sequence). V gave up 6 bases and J gave up 6 bases, with 12 bases separating them. The CDR3 has 12 residues. The DNA for the CDR3 is TGTGCCAGTAGACTAACTGGGGGCGAGCAGTACTTC. This codes for CASRLTGGEQYF.

The J gene is TRBJ2-7, the V gene TRBV27; D not resolved. Germline V gene sequence: CDR1 MNHEY, CDR2 SMNVEV (reference sequence). The CDR3 is made up of 13 amino acids. V gave up 5 bases and J gave up 5 bases, with 13 bases separating them. The CDR3 region has the DNA TGTGCCAGCAGTGTGGACGATGCCGACGAGCAGTACTTC. Encoded protein: CASSVDDADEQYF.

This chain links TRBV29-1 with TRBJ2-2; TRBD2 agrees at 9 bases. The V segment lost 4 bases and the J segment 4 bases; nucleotides outside the gene matches: 1. Germline assignment: CDR1 SQVTM and CDR2 ANQGSEA. The CDR3 has 13 residues. CDR3 sequence: CSVGLAVTGELFF. CDR3 nucleotide sequence: TGCAGCGTTGGACTAGCGGTCACCGGGGAGCTGTTTTTT.

This chain joins TRBV6-2 or TRBV6-3 and TRBJ1-5; a weak D match, TRBD1 (5 bases). CDR3 length equals 14 residues. V shed 7 bases and J shed 4 bases, with 14 bases lying between them. Germline V gives CDR1 MNHEY, CDR2 SVGEGT. The CDR3 DNA is TGTGCCAGCACCCCCAGACCAGGGAATCAGCCCCAGCATTTT. Translating it yields CASTPRPGNQPQHF.

This clonotype was picked up a small number of times. The V call is TRBV4-2, the J call TRBJ1-1; D ambiguous. The CDR3 runs 13 residues. The V and J ends lost 0 bases and 8 bases respectively, with 10 bases between them. Germline CDR1 reads LGHNA; CDR2 reads YNFKEQ. Written as DNA, the CDR3 is TGTGCCAGCAGCCAAGAAGTAGACGGCGAAGCTTTCTTT. Translating it yields CASSQEVDGEAFF.

The chain combines TRBV5-1 with TRBJ1-1; D unresolved. The germline V and J ends were trimmed by 1 base and 1 base, with 26 bases remaining between them. The CDR3 length is 20 residues. Germline V gene sequence: CDR1 SGHRS, CDR2 YFSETQ. The CDR3: CASSLREGLAERVSNTEAFF. The CDR3 DNA reads as TGCGCCAGCAGCTTGCGAGAGGGTTTGGCGGAGAGGGTTTCGAACACTGAAGCTTTCTTT.

The CDR3 loop is CSVLLTEMNTEAFF. The CDR3 DNA sequence: TGCAGCGTACTACTCACAGAAATGAACACTGAAGCTTTCTTT. The chain is built from TRBV29-1 and TRBJ1-1, with unresolved D. Trimming pared 6 bases from V and 0 bases from J, leaving 14 bases between. The CDR3 runs to 14 residues. Germline V CDR1 and CDR2: SQVTM, ANQGSEA.

This clonotype was seen ten or more times. The genes are TRBV6-6 and TRBJ1-3; D unresolved. Germline loops: CDR1 MNHNY, CDR2 SVGAGI (reference sequence). Trimming removed 7 bases from V and 2 bases from J, with 3 bases in between. The length of the CDR3 is 11 residues. CDR3 nucleotides: TGTGCCAGCACGACTGGAAACACCATATATTTT. It specifies CASTTGNTIYF.

Notes on this clonotype: One junction end does not reproduce the germline sequence, and a read error may be involved. The chain's CDR3 is CASSLSYEQHF. For the CDR3, the DNA is TGTGCCAGCAGTTTGTCGTACGAGCAGCACTTC. The genes are TRBV12-3 or TRBV12-4 and TRBJ2-7; D not resolved. There are 11 residues in the CDR3.

This chain joins TRBV15 and TRBJ1-4; the D is unclear. Germline-derived CDR1 and CDR2 are LNHNV and YYDKDF (reference sequence). The CDR3 is 16 residues long. V was clipped by 0 bases and J by 4 bases, with 12 bases between them. This chain's CDR3 is CATSRESWAYNEKLFF. The CDR3 DNA follows: TGTGCCACCAGCAGAGAAAGTTGGGCCTATAATGAAAAACTGTTTTTT.

This chain joins TRBV4-3 and TRBJ2-5; 12 bases line up with TRBD1. Germline V CDR1 and CDR2: LGHNA, YSLEER. V lost 3 bases to trimming and J lost 2 bases; unmatched junction nucleotides: 4. This CDR3 contains 16 residues. The DNA for the CDR3 is TGCGCCAGCAGCCAGTGGGACAGGGGGCTACAAGAGACCCAGTACTTC. Translating it yields CASSQWDRGLQETQYF.

The chain uses TRBV12-3 or TRBV12-4 and TRBJ2-2, with a tentative D call TRBD1 (6 bases). The CDR3 is made up of 15 amino acids. V lost 6 bases to trimming and J lost 5 bases, with 16 bases between them. The chain's CDR3 is CASRIQGSRTGELFF. CDR3 coding DNA: TGTGCCAGCAGGATACAGGGAAGTAGGACCGGGGAGCTGTTTTTT.

V gene TRBV7-2 combines with J gene TRBJ2-3; D perhaps matches TRBD2 (6 bases). Trimming cost V 3 bases and J 6 bases, with 7 bases left between them. From germline, CDR1 is SGHTA and CDR2 FQGNSA. The CDR3 extends over 12 amino acids. The CDR3 loop reads CASSFLADTQYF. CDR3 in DNA: TGTGCCAGCAGCTTTCTAGCGGATACGCAGTATTTT.

The genes are TRBV5-6 and TRBJ1-2, with no clear D. V was clipped by 3 bases and J by 8 bases, with 14 bases between them. The CDR3 loop spans 13 amino acids. Germline loops: CDR1 SGHDT, CDR2 YYEEEE. Here the CDR3 reads CASSYDNTGGYTF. CDR3 sequence (DNA): TGTGCCAGCAGCTATGACAATACTGGAGGCTACACCTTC.